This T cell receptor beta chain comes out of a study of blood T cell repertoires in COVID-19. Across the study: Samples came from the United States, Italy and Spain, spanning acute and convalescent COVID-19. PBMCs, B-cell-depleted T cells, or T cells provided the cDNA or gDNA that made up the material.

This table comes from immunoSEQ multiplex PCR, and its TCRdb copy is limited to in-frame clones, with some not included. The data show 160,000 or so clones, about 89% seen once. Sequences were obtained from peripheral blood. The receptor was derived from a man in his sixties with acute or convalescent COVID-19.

CDR3 DNA: TGTGCCAGCACCCGGAGTGGTGAAGCTTTCTTT. Translation gives CASTRSGEAFF. The gene calls are TRBV6-5 and TRBJ1-1; D gene unclear. The CDR3 contains 11 residues. Per germline, CDR1 MNHEY and CDR2 SVGAGI. The V end was cut by 7 bases, the J end by 7 bases, with 10 bases between.